What follows are 23 T cell receptor beta chains derived from one specimen sequenced in a study of blood T cells in healthy people across ages. Then a second PCR, running about 6 to 12 cycles, was carried out with a sample-barcoded 5' primer and a J-beta primer mix. TCRdb reanalysed the 5' RACE reads using MiXCR and keeps one entry per CDR3 protein. Of 750,000 or so distinct CDR3 sequences detected, 20% to 25% appear once; the ten largest clones hold under 9.5%. Separately, the same data were catalogued under a study of T cells of mothers and their children.

The sequenced sample was blood. Receptors were obtained from a boy between 10 and 17 years old in good health.

CDR3 nucleotides: TGTGCCAGCTCACTTCAAAAGAGGATTGAGCAGTTCTTC. It yields the protein CASSLQKRIEQFF. The J gene is TRBJ2-1, the V gene TRBV18; D unresolved. V was trimmed by 4 bases and J by 9 bases, leaving 13 bases between them. Germline V CDR1 and CDR2: KGHSH, LQKENI. This CDR3 has 13 amino acids.

This clonotype has a handful of counts. J is TRBJ2-5 and V is TRBV5-1; perhaps TRBD2 as D (5 bases). The assigned J gene may be wrong: the sequence end matches TRBJ2-7 better. Germline CDR1 SGHRS, CDR2 YFSETQ. The CDR3 sequence is 13 residues long. CDR3 protein: CASSGDSEYEQYF. The CDR3 DNA reads TGCGCCAGCAGCGGGGATAGCGAGTACGAGCAGTACTTC.

This clonotype was observed at least ten times. V is TRBV12-3 or TRBV12-4 and J is TRBJ2-1; 9 nucleotides align to TRBD1. V was clipped by 6 bases and J by 3 bases; unmatched bases: 6. This CDR3 is built from 15 residues. The CDR3: CASSPGTGHYNEQFF. The CDR3 region has the DNA TGTGCCAGCAGCCCCGGGACAGGGCACTACAATGAGCAGTTCTTC.

This clonotype was seen only a few times. The gene calls are TRBV7-9 and TRBJ1-5, with 12 positions matching TRBD1. This CDR3 is built from 18 residues. Germline CDR1 is SEHNR and CDR2 is FQNEAQ (reference sequence). V lost 5 bases, J lost 6 bases, and 14 bases stayed unmatched. The CDR3: CASSPGKRDRGLGQPQHF. CDR3 nucleotide sequence: TGTGCCAGCAGCCCAGGAAAAAGGGACAGGGGGCTCGGTCAGCCCCAGCATTTT.

This chain joins TRBV29-1 and TRBJ2-1, with D tentatively TRBD1 (6 bases). V gave up 3 bases and J gave up 0 bases, with 15 bases separating them. There are 16 residues in the CDR3. Germline values: CDR1 SQVTM, CDR2 ANQGSEA. CDR3 residues: CSVEGAGVGSYNEQFF. Written as DNA, the CDR3 is TGCAGCGTTGAGGGTGCAGGGGTCGGCTCCTACAATGAGCAGTTCTTC.

The chain is built from TRBV28 and TRBJ2-7; 7 bases agree with TRBD2. Germline V lookup: CDR1 MDHEN, CDR2 SYDVKM. The CDR3 contains 14 residues. J lost 4 bases, V lost 6 bases, and 9 bases had no gene match. The CDR3 DNA reads TGTGCCAGCAGGAAAAACGGGAGGCGATACGAGCAGTACTTC. Translating it yields CASRKNGRRYEQYF.

This clonotype has more than one count but fewer than ten. The chain is built from TRBV4-3 and TRBJ2-5; D may be TRBD2 (6 bases). Germline CDR1 and CDR2: LGHNA and YSLEER. The CDR3 has 16 amino acids. Trimming shortened V by 1 base and J by 0 bases, and 12 bases separated the two germline ends. The CDR3 coding sequence is TGCGCCAGCAGCCAAGGCGGGGCCCCGTACCAAGAGACCCAGTACTTC. It encodes CASSQGGAPYQETQYF.

This clonotype was found a few times. The chain is built from TRBV9 and TRBJ1-3; D is unclear. The germline V and J ends were trimmed by 4 bases and 0 bases, with 17 bases remaining between them. Germline CDR1 and CDR2: SGDLS and YYNGEE. The CDR3 covers 17 residues. The CDR3 sequence is CASSSRAPRDSGNTIYF. CDR3 nucleotides: TGTGCCAGCAGCTCCCGGGCCCCGAGGGACTCTGGAAACACCATATATTTT.

In its sample, this clonotype was seen a few times. This chain uses TRBV18 with TRBJ2-7; no clear D. The CDR3 loop spans 13 amino acids. Germline V gives CDR1 KGHSH, CDR2 LQKENI. V lost 5 bases to trimming and J lost 0 bases, with 8 bases between them. CDR3 nucleotide sequence: TGTGCCAGCTCAAGCGCCAGCTCCTACGAGCAGTACTTC. Its protein is CASSSASSYEQYF.

The chain carries TRBV11-3 and TRBJ1-1; 7 bases agree with TRBD1. The V segment lost 4 bases and the J segment 3 bases; nucleotides outside the gene matches: 5. The CDR3 sequence is 14 residues long. Germline V CDR1 and CDR2: SGHNT, YENEEA. CDR3 in DNA: TGTGCCAGCAGCTCCGCAGGGGGGGACACTGAAGCTTTCTTT. It yields the protein CASSSAGGDTEAFF.

The rearrangement uses TRBV7-2 and TRBJ2-5; D is unclear. This CDR3 has 12 amino acids. V was pared by 5 bases and J by 14 bases, with 18 bases between. CDR1 and CDR2 from the germline V gene are SGHTA and FQGNSA. CDR3 in DNA: TGTGCCAGCAGCCTCGGCCATCCCCACCCATACTTC. It specifies CASSLGHPHPYF.

V and J are TRBV15 and TRBJ2-1; 11 nucleotides line up with TRBD1. The CDR3 covers 17 residues. J was trimmed by 2 bases and V by 1 base; bases with no gene match: 4. The germline V gene encodes CDR1 LNHNV and CDR2 YYDKDF (reference sequence). Written as DNA, the CDR3 is TGTGCCACCAGCAGAGTGTTGGGACAGGGGGCCTACAATGAGCAGTTCTTC. Translated, it gives CATSRVLGQGAYNEQFF.

This clonotype was counted between two and nine times. This sequence joins TRBV29-1 and TRBJ2-4; 8 nucleotides line up with TRBD1. This CDR3 comprises 17 residues. The V gene end was trimmed by 4 bases and the J gene end by 2 bases; junction bases not matched to a gene: 13. Germline lookup yields CDR1 SQVTM and CDR2 ANQGSEA. CDR3 sequence reads: CSVARDRTPLSKNIQYF. The CDR3 bases are TGCAGCGTTGCCCGGGACAGGACGCCCTTGTCCAAAAACATTCAGTACTTC. The full variable domain, its missing parts supplied by reference TRBV29-1 and TRBJ2-4, is SAVISQKPSRDICQRGTSLTIQCQVDSQVTMMFWYRQQPGQSLTLIATANQGSEATYESGFVIDKFPISRPNLTFSTLTVSNMSPEDSSIYLCSVARDRTPLSKNIQYFGAGTRLSVL.

This clonotype was counted a few times. The V call is TRBV11-2, the J call TRBJ2-7; TRBD1 matches at 7 bases. V trimming: 2 bases; J trimming: 5 bases; junction bases outside the gene matches: 6. Germline V CDR1 and CDR2: SGHAT, FQNNGV. The CDR3 runs 14 residues. The DNA of the CDR3 is TGTGCCAGCAGCTTATATAGGGGGCATGACGAGCAGTACTTC. Its protein product is CASSLYRGHDEQYF.

This clonotype was observed a handful of times. The chain is built from TRBV29-1 and TRBJ2-7; 11 bases line up with TRBD1. V dropped 4 bases and J dropped 5; count of bases not matched to a gene: 4. Germline V gives CDR1 SQVTM, CDR2 ANQGSEA. The CDR3 runs 13 residues. The CDR3 DNA reads TGCAGCGTTGCCGGGACAGGGGGGGACGAGCAGTACTTC. Amino acids: CSVAGTGGDEQYF.

V and J are TRBV12-3 or TRBV12-4 and TRBJ2-7; TRBD2 agrees at 13 bases. J gave up 5 bases and V 11 bases, and 6 bases lay outside the gene matches. The CDR3 sequence is 13 residues long. The CDR3 DNA reads TGTGCCTCAAGGACTAGCGGGGGAAACGAGCAGTACTTC. Encoded protein: CASRTSGGNEQYF.

This rearrangement joins TRBV28 to TRBJ2-7; D ambiguous. Germline CDR1 MDHEN, CDR2 SYDVKM. The length of the CDR3 is 12 residues. V shed 6 bases and J shed 6 bases, with 12 bases lying between them. The CDR3 region is CASSWGTSEQYF. The CDR3 DNA reads TGTGCCAGCAGCTGGGGTACATCCGAGCAGTACTTC.

Notes on this clonotype: At one boundary the junction diverges from the germline segment, which might be a read error. The genes are TRBV10-3 and TRBJ2-5, with 7 bases aligning to TRBD1. Germline V gives CDR1 ENHRY, CDR2 SYGVKD. The CDR3 length is 15 residues. The CDR3 reads CAVSRSQGTLETQYF. The CDR3 coding sequence is TGTGCCGTCAGTAGATCACAGGGGACCCTGGAGACCCAGTACTTC.

This chain joins TRBV28 and TRBJ1-1; 7 bases fit TRBD1. CDR1 is MDHEN, CDR2 SYDVKM, per germline. V lost 5 bases to trimming and J lost 7 bases; unmatched junction nucleotides: 10. The CDR3 is 14 amino acids. The CDR3 sequence: CASSAGGDSHEAFF. The CDR3 bases are TGTGCCAGCAGTGCGGGAGGGGACAGCCATGAAGCTTTCTTT.

CDR3 sequence reads: CASSEWASGRRETQYF. Here the CDR3 DNA reads TGTGCCAGCAGTGAATGGGCTAGCGGGAGACGAGAGACCCAGTACTTC. The chain has TRBV25-1 and TRBJ2-5, with 10 nucleotides matching TRBD2. V lost 1 base, J lost 4 bases, and 6 bases stayed unmatched. The CDR3 is 16 amino acids. Looked up from germline, CDR1 is MGHDK and CDR2 is SYGVNS. Variable domain in full (rest from reference TRBV25-1 and TRBJ2-5): EADIYQTPRYLVIGTGKKITLECSQTMGHDKMYWYQQDPGMELHLIHYSYGVNSTEKGDLSSESTVSRIRTEHFPLTLESARPSHTSQYLCASSEWASGRRETQYFGPGTRLLVL.

The gene calls are TRBV29-1 and TRBJ1-2, with unresolved D. The germline CDR1 and CDR2 sequences are SQVTM and ANQGSEA. CDR3 size: 13 residues. The V gene lost 5 bases and the J gene lost 9 bases, with 19 bases spanning the gap. The CDR3 here is CSVPDGGSASYTF. CDR3 coding DNA: TGCAGCGTTCCCGACGGAGGATCTGCTAGCTACACCTTC.

This clonotype was recorded a few times. V gene TRBV9 combines with J gene TRBJ1-2; D might be TRBD1 (5 bases). The CDR3 is made up of 14 amino acids. Germline CDR1 SGDLS, CDR2 YYNGEE. The V end was cut by 0 bases, the J end by 3 bases, with 9 bases between. The CDR3 loop is CASSVGTGYYGYTF. The CDR3 DNA sequence: TGTGCCAGCAGCGTAGGAACAGGTTACTATGGCTACACCTTC.

This clonotype has only a few counts. The V call is TRBV9, the J call TRBJ2-5; TRBD2 aligns across 8 bases. The J call may be in error: the DNA end matches TRBJ2-1 better. The CDR3 contains 13 residues. In germline, CDR1 is SGDLS, CDR2 YYNGEE. As DNA, the CDR3 is TGTGCCAGCAGCTTATTAGCGGGGTCAGAGCAGTTCTTC. It codes for CASSLLAGSEQFF.